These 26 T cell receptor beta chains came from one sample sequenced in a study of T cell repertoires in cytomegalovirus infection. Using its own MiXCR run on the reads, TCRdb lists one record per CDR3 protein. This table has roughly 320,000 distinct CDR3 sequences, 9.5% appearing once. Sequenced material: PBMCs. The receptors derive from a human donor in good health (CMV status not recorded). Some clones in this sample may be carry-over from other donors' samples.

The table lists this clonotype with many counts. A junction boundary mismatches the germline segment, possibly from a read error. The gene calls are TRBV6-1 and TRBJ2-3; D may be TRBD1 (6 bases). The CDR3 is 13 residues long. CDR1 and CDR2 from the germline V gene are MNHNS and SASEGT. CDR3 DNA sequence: TGTGCCAGCTACCTCAGGGGCACCGATACGCAGTATTTT. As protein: CASYLRGTDTQYF.

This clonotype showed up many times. The CDR3 loop is CASSPVERGILQETQYF. The CDR3, as DNA: TGTGCCAGCAGCCCGGTGGAGCGGGGGATACTTCAAGAGACCCAGTACTTC. V gene TRBV7-8 combines with J gene TRBJ2-5; 8 bases line up with TRBD2. Germline V gives CDR1 SGHVS, CDR2 FQNEAQ. The CDR3 runs to 17 residues. With V trimmed by 5 bases and J by 2 bases, 13 bases remained unmatched.

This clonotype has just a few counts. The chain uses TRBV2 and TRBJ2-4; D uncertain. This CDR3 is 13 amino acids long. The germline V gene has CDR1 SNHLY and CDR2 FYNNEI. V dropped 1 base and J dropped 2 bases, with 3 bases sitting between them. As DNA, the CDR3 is TGTGCCAGCAGTGAAGGTTCCAAAAACATTCAGTACTTC. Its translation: CASSEGSKNIQYF. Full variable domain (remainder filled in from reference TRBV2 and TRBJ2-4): EPEVTQTPSHQVTQMGQEVILRCVPISNHLYFYWYRQILGQKVEFLVSFYNNEISEKSEIFDDQFSVERPDGSNFTLKIRSTKLEDSAMYFCASSEGSKNIQYFGAGTRLSVL.

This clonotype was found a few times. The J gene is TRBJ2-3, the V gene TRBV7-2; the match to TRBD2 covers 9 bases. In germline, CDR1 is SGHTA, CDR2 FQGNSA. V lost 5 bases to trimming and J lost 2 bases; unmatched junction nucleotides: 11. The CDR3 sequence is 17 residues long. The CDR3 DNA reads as TGTGCCAGCAGCCCGTGGAGGACTAGCGCTTACACAGATACGCAGTATTTT. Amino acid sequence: CASSPWRTSAYTDTQYF.

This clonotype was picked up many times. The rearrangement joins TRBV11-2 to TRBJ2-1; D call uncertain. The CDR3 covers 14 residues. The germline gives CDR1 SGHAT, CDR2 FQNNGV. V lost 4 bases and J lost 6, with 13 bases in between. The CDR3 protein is CASSSGAARNEQFF. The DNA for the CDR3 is TGTGCCAGCAGCTCTGGTGCGGCCCGCAATGAGCAGTTCTTC.

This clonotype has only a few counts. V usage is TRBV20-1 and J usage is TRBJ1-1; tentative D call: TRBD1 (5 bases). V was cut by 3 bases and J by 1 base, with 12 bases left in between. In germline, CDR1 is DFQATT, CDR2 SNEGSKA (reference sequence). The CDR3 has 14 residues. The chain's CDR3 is CSARDGGSNTEAFF. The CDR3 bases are TGCAGTGCTAGGGACGGGGGATCGAACACTGAAGCTTTCTTT.

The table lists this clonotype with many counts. CDR3 DNA sequence: TGTGCCAGCAGTGAACCGGGACACCCGCCGGATGAGCAGTTCTTC. It specifies CASSEPGHPPDEQFF. This chain connects TRBV6-4 to TRBJ2-1, with D possibly matching TRBD1 (6 bases). The CDR3 extends over 15 amino acids. Germline V gene lookup returns CDR1 MRHNA and CDR2 SNTAGT. V lost 3 bases, J lost 8 bases, and 17 bases lay in between.

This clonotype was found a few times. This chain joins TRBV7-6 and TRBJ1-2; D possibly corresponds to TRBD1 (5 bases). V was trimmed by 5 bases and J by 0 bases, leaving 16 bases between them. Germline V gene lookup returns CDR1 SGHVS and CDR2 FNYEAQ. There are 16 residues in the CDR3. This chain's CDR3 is CASSPGVGHANYGYTF. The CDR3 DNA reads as TGTGCCAGCAGCCCGGGGGTCGGGCACGCTAACTATGGCTACACCTTC.

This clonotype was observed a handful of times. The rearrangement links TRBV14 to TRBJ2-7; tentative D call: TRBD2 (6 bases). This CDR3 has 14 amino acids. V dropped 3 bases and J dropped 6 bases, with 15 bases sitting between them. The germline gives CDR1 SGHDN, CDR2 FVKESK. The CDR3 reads CASSQGSGFGEQYF. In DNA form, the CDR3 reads TGTGCCAGCAGCCAGGGGAGCGGGTTTGGCGAGCAGTACTTC. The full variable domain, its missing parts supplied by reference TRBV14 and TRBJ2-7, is EAGVTQFPSHSVIEKGQTVTLRCDPISGHDNLYWYRRVMGKEIKFLLHFVKESKQDESGMPNNRFLAERTGGTYSTLKVQPAELEDSGVYFCASSQGSGFGEQYFGPGTRLTVT.

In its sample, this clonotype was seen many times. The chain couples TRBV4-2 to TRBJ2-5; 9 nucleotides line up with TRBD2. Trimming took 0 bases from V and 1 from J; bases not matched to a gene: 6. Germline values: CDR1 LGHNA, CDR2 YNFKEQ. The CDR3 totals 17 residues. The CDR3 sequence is CASSQDTRLAAQETQYF. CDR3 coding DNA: TGTGCCAGCAGCCAAGATACCCGACTAGCGGCCCAAGAGACCCAGTACTTC.

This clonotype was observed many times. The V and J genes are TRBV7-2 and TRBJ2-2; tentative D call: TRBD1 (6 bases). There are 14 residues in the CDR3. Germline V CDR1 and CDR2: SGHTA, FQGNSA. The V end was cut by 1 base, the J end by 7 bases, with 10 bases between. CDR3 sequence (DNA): TGTGCCAGCAGCTTAGAGGGGGTCGGCGGGGAGCTGTTTTTT. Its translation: CASSLEGVGGELFF.

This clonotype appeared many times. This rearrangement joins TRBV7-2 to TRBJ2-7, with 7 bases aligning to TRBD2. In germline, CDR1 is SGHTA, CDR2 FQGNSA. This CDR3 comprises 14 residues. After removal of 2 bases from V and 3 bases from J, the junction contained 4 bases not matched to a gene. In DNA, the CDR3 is TGTGCCAGCAGCTTATACCGGGGGGACTACGAGCAGTACTTC. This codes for CASSLYRGDYEQYF.

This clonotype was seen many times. Written as DNA, the CDR3 is TGTGCCAGCAGCTTATCCGGCAGCAAAGAGACCCAGTACTTC. Its protein product is CASSLSGSKETQYF. The chain recombines TRBV7-6 with TRBJ2-5; D is ambiguous. The germline V and J ends were trimmed by 2 bases and 3 bases, with 10 bases remaining between them. This CDR3 spans 14 amino acids. The germline V gene encodes CDR1 SGHVS and CDR2 FNYEAQ.

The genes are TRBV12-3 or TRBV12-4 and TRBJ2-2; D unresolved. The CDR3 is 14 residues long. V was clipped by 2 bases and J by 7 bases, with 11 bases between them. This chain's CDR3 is CASSLKPSGGELFF. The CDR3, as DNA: TGTGCCAGCAGTTTAAAGCCCTCGGGCGGGGAGCTGTTTTTT.

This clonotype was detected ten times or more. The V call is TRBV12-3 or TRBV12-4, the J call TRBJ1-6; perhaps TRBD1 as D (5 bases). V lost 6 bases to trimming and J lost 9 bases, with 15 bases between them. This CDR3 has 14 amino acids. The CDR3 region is CASRGHGEASPLHF. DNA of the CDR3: TGTGCCAGCAGAGGACATGGTGAGGCTTCACCCCTCCACTTT.

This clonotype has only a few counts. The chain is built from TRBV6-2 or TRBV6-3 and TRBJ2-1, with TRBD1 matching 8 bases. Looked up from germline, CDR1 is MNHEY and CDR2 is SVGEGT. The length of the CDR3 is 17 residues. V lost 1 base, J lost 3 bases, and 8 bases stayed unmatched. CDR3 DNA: TGTGCCAGCAGTTACTTCCTCAGGGGGCGCGTCTACAATGAGCAGTTCTTC. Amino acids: CASSYFLRGRVYNEQFF.

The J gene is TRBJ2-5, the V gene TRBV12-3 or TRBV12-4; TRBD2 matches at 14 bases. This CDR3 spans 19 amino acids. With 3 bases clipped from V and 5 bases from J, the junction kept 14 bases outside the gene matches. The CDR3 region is CASSFPPGTSGRRAETQYF. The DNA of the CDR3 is TGTGCCAGCAGTTTCCCCCCCGGGACTAGCGGGAGAAGGGCTGAGACCCAGTACTTC.

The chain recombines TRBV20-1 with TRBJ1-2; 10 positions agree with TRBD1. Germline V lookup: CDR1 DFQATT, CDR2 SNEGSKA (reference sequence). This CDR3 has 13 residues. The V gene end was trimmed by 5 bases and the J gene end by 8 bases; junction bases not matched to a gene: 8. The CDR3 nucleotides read TGCAGTGCTGGACAGGGGGGGTCTTGGGGCTACACCTTC. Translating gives CSAGQGGSWGYTF.

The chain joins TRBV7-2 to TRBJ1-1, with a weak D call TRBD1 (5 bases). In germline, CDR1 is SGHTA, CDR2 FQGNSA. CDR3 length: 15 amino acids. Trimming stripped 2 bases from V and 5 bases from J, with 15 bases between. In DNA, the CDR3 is TGTGCCAGCAGCTTAAGGTTTCAGGGCGCGACTGAAGCTTTCTTT. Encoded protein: CASSLRFQGATEAFF.

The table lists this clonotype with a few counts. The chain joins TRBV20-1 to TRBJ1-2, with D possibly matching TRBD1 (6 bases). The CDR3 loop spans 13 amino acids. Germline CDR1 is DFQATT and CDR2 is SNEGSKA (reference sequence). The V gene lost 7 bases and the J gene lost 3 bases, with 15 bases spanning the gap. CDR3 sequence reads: CSGKQGGDYGYTF. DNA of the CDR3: TGCAGTGGAAAACAGGGAGGAGACTATGGCTACACCTTC.

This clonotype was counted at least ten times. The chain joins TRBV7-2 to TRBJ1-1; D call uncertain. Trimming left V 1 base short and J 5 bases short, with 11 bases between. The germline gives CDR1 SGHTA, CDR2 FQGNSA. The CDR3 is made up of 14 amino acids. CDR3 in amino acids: CASSLGVAATEAFF. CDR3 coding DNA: TGTGCCAGCAGCTTAGGGGTTGCCGCAACTGAAGCTTTCTTT.

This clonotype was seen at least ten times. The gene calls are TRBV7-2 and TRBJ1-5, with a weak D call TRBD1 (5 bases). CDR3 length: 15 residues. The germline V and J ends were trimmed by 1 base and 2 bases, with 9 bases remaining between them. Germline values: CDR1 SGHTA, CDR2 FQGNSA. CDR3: CASSLDAGGNQPQHF. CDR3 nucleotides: TGTGCCAGCAGCTTAGACGCGGGGGGCAATCAGCCCCAGCATTTT.

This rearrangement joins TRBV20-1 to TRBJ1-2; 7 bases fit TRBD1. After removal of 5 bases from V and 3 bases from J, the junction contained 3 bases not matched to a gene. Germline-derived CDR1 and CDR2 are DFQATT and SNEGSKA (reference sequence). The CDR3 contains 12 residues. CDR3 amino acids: CSAAQGDYGYTF. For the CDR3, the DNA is TGCAGTGCTGCCCAGGGGGACTATGGCTACACCTTC.

The CDR3 is CASRGAGWETQYF. The DNA of the CDR3 is TGTGCCAGCAGGGGGGCTGGCTGGGAGACCCAGTACTTC. The chain carries TRBV7-2 and TRBJ2-5, with TRBD1 as a possible D gene (6 bases). This CDR3 is built from 13 residues. CDR1 and CDR2 from the germline V gene are SGHTA and FQGNSA. Trimming removed 6 bases at V and 5 bases at J, with 13 bases between.

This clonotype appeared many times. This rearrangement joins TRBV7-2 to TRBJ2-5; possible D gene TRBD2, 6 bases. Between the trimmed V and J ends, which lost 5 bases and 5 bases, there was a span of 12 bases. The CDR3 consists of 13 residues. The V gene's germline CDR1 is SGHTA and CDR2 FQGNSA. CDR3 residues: CASSLWAGETQYF. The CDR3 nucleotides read TGTGCCAGCAGCCTCTGGGCGGGGGAGACCCAGTACTTC.

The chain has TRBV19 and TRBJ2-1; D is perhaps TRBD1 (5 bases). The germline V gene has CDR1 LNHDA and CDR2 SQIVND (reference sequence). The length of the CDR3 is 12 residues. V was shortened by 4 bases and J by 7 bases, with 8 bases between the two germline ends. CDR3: CASSTTGNEQFF. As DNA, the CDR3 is TGTGCCAGTAGTACCACAGGAAATGAGCAGTTCTTC.